This is a list of T cell receptor beta chains from one sample in a study of T cell changes during pregnancy in multiple sclerosis. Method: immunoSEQ multiplex PCR; TCRdb's copy keeps in-frame clones and lacks some. The sample shows tens of thousands of clones, around 92% of them seen only once. This specimen was peripheral blood, taken in the third trimester of pregnancy. The receptors come from a female donor in good health, enrolled as a control in a pregnancy study. Both conserved end residues are part of each CDR3. A D gene is named only where the DNA matches it firmly.

CDR3aa | CDR3nt | j_gene | len | d_gene | v_gene
CAWSPGQNNEQFF | TGTGCCTGGAGCCCGGGACAGAACAATGAGCAGTTCTTC | TRBJ2-1 | 13 | TRBD1 | TRBV30
CASSLKLTAQETQYF | TGTGCCAGCAGCTTAAAGCTGACAGCACAAGAGACCCAGTACTTC | TRBJ2-5 | 15 | . | TRBV5-8
CASSSPQGTGEPGNTIYF | TGTGCTAGCAGCTCACCCCAAGGGACAGGGGAACCTGGAAACACCATATATTTT | TRBJ1-3 | 18 | TRBD1 | TRBV7-7
CASSQNGGTEAFF | TGTGCCAGTAGTCAGAACGGAGGGACTGAAGCTTTCTTT | TRBJ1-1 | 13 | . | TRBV19
CASSAQGSSYNEQFF | TGTGCCAGCAGCGCACAGGGGAGCTCCTACAATGAGCAGTTCTTC | TRBJ2-1 | 15 | TRBD1 | TRBV9
CASSLNGGVNYNEQFF | TGTGCCAGCAGCTTAAATGGGGGGGTGAATTACAATGAGCAGTTCTTC | TRBJ2-1 | 16 | TRBD2 | TRBV7-3
CASTLGSGAPNTGELFF | TGTGCCAGCACTCTAGGTAGCGGGGCCCCGAACACCGGGGAGCTGTTTTTT | TRBJ2-2 | 17 | TRBD2 | TRBV7-9
CASSAAEGARNIQYF | TGTGCCAGCTCAGCAGCCGAGGGGGCTCGAAACATTCAGTACTTC | TRBJ2-4 | 15 | TRBD1 | TRBV18
CASSPQGTADNEQFF | TGTGCCAGCAGCCCACAGGGGACCGCCGACAATGAGCAGTTCTTC | TRBJ2-1 | 15 | TRBD1 | TRBV7-6
CASSFQRDSYNEQFF | TGTGCCAGCAGCTTTCAGAGGGACTCCTACAATGAGCAGTTCTTC | TRBJ2-1 | 15 | . | TRBV11-1
CASSLGATHQPQHF | TGTGCCAGCAGCTTGGGGGCTACCCATCAGCCCCAGCATTTT | TRBJ1-5 | 14 | . | TRBV7-9
CASSQESGFEQYF | TGCGCCAGCAGCCAAGAGTCGGGGTTCGAGCAGTACTTC | TRBJ2-7 | 13 | . | TRBV4-1
CASSIRDSQYF | TGTGCCAGCAGCATCCGGGACTCCCAGTACTTC | TRBJ2-7 | 11 | . | TRBV6-5
CASSPQTGEGYTF | TGTGCCAGCTCACCCCAAACAGGGGAAGGCTACACCTTC | TRBJ1-2 | 13 | TRBD1 | TRBV18
CASSYIPRTSGNGAHDTQYF | TGTGCCAGCAGTTACATCCCCCGGACTAGCGGGAATGGGGCACATGATACGCAGTATTTT | TRBJ2-3 | 20 | TRBD2 | TRBV6-7
CASSFEGTGYGYTF | TGCGCCAGCAGCTTTGAGGGTACGGGTTATGGCTACACCTTC | TRBJ1-2 | 14 | . | TRBV5-1
CAIREGQTSYEQYF | TGTGCCATCCGGGAGGGACAGACCTCCTACGAGCAGTACTTC | TRBJ2-7 | 14 | . | TRBV6-5